Sequencing of this T cell receptor beta chain was carried out in a study of yellow fever vaccine responses in identical twins. TCRdb processed the RT-PCR reads anew with MiXCR; each CDR3 protein has one entry. The sample consists of thousands of distinct CDR3 sequences, around 73% of them appearing once. A note on this clonotype: Its antigen is still unknown.

The V gene end was trimmed by 0 bases and the J gene end by 3 bases; junction bases not matched to a gene: 7. The CDR3 has 17 amino acids. Germline lookup yields CDR1 LGHNT and CDR2 FRNRAP. Regarding the study as a whole: As reported, the vaccine T cell response of twins seemed partly convergent and partly personalized.

The TCR originated in a woman aged 18 to 35 who received the yellow fever vaccine. V gene TRBV12-5 combines with J gene TRBJ2-2; TRBD1 matches 7 bases. Sequenced material: T cells from blood (PBMCs), unsorted or a sorted subset (not recorded which), taken before or after yellow fever vaccination (not recorded which). CDR3 sequence: CASGLVLGTAYTGELFF. For the CDR3, the DNA is TGTGCTAGTGGTTTGGTATTAGGGACAGCATACACCGGGGAGCTGTTTTTT.